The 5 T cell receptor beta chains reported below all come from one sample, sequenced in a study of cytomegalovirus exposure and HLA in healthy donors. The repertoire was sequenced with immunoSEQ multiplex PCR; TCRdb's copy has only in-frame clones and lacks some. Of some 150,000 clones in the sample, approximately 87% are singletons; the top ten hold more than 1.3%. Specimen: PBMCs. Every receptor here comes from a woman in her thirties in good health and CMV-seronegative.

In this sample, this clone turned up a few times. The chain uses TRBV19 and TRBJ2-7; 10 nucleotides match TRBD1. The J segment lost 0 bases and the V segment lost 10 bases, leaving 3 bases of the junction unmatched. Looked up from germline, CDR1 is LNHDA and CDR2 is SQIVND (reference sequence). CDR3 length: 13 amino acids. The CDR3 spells CATDRGISYEQYF. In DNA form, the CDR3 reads TGTGCCACGGACAGGGGGATCTCCTACGAGCAGTACTTC.

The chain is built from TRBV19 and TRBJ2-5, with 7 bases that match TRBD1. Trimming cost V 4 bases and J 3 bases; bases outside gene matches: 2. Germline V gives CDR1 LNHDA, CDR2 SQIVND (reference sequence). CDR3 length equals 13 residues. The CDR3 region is CASSRGQKETQYF. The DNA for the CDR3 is TGTGCCAGTAGTAGGGGACAGAAAGAGACCCAGTACTTC.

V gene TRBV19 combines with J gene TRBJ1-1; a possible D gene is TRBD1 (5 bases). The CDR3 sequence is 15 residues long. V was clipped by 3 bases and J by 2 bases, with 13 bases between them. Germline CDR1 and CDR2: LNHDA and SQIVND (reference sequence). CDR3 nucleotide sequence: TGTGCCAGTAGTATGGGGGGTTTCTCTAACACTGAAGCTTTCTTT. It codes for CASSMGGFSNTEAFF.

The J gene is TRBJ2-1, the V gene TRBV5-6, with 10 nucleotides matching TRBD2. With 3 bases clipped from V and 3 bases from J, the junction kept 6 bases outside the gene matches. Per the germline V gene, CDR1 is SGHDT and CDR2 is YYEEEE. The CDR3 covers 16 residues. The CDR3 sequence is CASSSRVAGGYNEQFF. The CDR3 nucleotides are TGTGCCAGCAGCTCGAGGGTAGCGGGGGGCTACAATGAGCAGTTCTTC. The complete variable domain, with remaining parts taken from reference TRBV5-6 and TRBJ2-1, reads DAGVTQSPTHLIKTRGQQVTLRCSPKSGHDTVSWYQQALGQGPQFIFQYYEEEERQRGNFPDRFSGHQFPNYSSELNVNALLLGDSALYLCASSSRVAGGYNEQFFGPGTRLTVL.

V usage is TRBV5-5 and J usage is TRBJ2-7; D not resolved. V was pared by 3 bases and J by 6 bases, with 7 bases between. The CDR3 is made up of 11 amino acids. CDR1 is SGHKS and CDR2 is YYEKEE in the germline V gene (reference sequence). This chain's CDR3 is CASSSLSEQYF. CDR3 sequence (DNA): TGTGCCAGCAGCTCCCTTAGCGAGCAGTACTTC. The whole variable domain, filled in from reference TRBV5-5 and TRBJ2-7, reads DAGVTQSPTHLIKTRGQQVTLRCSPISGHKSVSWYQQVLGQGPQFIFQYYEKEERGRGNFPDRFSARQFPNYSSELNVNALLLGDSALYLCASSSLSEQYFGPGTRLTVT.